This record covers a single T cell receptor (beta chain). Its antigen is as yet unknown. The data originate from a study of T cell responses to AZD1222 COVID-19 vaccine. General observations from the study: Elevations in Spike-specific TCR breadth and depth followed administration of two AZD1222 doses.

V was shortened by 0 bases and J by 5 bases, with 8 bases between the two germline ends. The CDR3 consists of 13 residues. The V gene's germline CDR1 is SGHRS and CDR2 YFSETQ. The method was immunoSEQ multiplex PCR; TCRdb's version includes in-frame clones alone and lacks a portion of them. The sample has 150,000 to 250,000 clones, approximately 93% seen once. The clonotype originates from an adult who received the AZD1222 COVID-19 vaccine. Material: peripheral blood, obtained 28 days after the second AZD1222 dose. The V gene is TRBV5-1, the J gene TRBJ2-5, with D unresolved. The CDR3 DNA reads as TGCGCCAGCAGCTTGGATAGACGCGAGACCCAGTACTTC. Translation gives CASSLDRRETQYF.